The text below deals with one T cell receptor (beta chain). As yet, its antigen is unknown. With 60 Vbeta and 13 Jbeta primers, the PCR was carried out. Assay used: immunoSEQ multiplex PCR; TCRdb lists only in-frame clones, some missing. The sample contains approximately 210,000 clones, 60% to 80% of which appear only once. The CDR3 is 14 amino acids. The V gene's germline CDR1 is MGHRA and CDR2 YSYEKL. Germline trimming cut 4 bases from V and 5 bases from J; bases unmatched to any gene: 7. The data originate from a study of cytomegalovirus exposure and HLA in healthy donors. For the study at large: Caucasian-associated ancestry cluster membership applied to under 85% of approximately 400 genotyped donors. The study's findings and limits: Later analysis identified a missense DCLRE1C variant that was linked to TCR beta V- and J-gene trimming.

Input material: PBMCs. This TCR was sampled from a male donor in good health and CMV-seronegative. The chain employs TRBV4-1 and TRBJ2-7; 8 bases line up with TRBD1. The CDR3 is CASSPRQGLDEQYF. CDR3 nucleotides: TGCGCCAGCAGCCCCCGACAGGGGCTCGACGAGCAGTACTTC.